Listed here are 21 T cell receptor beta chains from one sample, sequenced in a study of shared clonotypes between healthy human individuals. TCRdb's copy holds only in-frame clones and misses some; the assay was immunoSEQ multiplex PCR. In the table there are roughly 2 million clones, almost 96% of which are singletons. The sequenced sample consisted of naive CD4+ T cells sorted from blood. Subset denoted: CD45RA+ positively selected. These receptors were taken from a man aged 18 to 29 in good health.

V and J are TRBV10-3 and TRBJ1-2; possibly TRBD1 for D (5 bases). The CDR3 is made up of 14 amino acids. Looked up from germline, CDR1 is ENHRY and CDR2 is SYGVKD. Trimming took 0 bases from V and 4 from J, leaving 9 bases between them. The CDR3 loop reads CAISESGEFYGYTF. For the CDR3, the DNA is TGTGCCATCAGTGAGTCGGGGGAGTTCTATGGCTACACCTTC.

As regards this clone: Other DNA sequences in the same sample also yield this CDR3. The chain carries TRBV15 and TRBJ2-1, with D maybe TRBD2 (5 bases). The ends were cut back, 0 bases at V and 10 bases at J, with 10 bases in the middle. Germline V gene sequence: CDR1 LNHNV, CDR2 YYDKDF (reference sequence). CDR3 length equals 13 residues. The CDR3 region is CATSRDLAGEQFF. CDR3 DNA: TGTGCCACCAGCAGAGATCTAGCAGGAGAGCAGTTCTTC. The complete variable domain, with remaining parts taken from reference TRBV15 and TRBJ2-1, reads DAMVIQNPRYQVTQFGKPVTLSCSQTLNHNVMYWYQQKSSQAPKLLFHYYDKDFNNEADTPDNFQSRRPNTSFCFLDIRSPGLGDTAMYLCATSRDLAGEQFFGPGTRLTVL.

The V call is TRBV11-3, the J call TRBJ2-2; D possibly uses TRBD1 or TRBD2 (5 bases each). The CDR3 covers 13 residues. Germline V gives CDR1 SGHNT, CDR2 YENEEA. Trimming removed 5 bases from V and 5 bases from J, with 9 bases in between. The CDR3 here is CASSPEGTGELFF. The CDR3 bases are TGTGCCAGCAGCCCCGAGGGGACCGGGGAGCTGTTTTTT.

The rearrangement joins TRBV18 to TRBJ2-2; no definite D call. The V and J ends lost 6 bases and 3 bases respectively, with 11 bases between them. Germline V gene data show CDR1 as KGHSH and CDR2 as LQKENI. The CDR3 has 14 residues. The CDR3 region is CASSPPGHTGELFF. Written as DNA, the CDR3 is TGTGCCAGCTCCCCGCCCGGTCACACCGGGGAGCTGTTTTTT.

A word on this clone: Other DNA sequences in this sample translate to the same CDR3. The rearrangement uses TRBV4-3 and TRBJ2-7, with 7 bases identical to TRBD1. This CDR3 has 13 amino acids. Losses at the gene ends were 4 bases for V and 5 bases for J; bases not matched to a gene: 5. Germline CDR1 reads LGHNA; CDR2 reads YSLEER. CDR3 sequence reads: CASSLRTGDEQYF. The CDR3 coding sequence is TGCGCCAGCAGCCTTAGGACAGGCGACGAGCAGTACTTC.

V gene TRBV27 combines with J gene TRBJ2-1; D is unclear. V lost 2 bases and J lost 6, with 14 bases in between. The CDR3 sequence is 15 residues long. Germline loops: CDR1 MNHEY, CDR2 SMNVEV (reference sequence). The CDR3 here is CASSLLSFEANEQFF. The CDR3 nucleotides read TGTGCCAGCAGTTTACTTAGTTTCGAGGCCAATGAGCAGTTCTTC.

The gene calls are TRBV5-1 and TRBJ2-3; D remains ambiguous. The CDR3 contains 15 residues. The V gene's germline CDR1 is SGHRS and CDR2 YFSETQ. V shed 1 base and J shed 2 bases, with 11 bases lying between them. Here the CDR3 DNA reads TGCGCCAGCAGCTTGTTTGCAGAAGTCACAGATACGCAGTATTTT. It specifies CASSLFAEVTDTQYF.

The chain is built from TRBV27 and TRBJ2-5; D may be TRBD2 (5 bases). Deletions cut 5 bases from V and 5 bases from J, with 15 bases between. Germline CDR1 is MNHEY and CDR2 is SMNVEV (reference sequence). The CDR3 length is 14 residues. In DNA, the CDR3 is TGTGCCAGCAGTGCCCGGCTCCGGAGGGAGACCCAGTACTTC. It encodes CASSARLRRETQYF.

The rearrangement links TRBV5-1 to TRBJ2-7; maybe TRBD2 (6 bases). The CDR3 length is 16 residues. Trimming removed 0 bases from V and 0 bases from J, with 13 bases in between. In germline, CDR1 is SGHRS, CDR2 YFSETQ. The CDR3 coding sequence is TGCGCCAGCAGCTTGGAGGGAGGCCGAACCTCCTACGAGCAGTACTTC. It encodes CASSLEGGRTSYEQYF.

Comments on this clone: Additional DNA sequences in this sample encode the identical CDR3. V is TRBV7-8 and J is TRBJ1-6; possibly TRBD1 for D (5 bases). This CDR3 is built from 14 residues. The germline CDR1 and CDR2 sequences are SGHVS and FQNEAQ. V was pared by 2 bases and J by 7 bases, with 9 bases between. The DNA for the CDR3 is TGTGCCAGCAGCTTACAGGGAGGAAATTCACCCCTCCACTTT. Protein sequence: CASSLQGGNSPLHF.

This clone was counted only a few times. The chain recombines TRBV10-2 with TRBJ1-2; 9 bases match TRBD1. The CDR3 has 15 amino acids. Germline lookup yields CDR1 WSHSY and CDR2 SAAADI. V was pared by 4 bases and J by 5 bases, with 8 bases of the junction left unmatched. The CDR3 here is CASSASQGTGYGYTF. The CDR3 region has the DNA TGCGCCAGCAGTGCATCCCAGGGGACAGGGTATGGCTACACCTTC.

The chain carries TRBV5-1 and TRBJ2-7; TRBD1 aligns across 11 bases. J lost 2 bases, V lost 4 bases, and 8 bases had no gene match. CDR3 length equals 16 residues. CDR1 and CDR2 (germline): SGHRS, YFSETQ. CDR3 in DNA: TGCGCCAGCAGCCCAACCGGGACAGGGGGAACCTACGAGCAGTACTTC. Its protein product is CASSPTGTGGTYEQYF.

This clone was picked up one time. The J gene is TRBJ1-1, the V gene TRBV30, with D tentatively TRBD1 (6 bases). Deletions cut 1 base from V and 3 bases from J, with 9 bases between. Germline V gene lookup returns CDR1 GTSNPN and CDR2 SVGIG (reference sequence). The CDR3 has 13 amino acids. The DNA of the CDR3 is TGTGCCTGGAGTGGGCACAGGGACACTGAAGCTTTCTTT. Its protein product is CAWSGHRDTEAFF.

This chain's CDR3 is CASSSLLEAVAFF. Written as DNA, the CDR3 is TGTGCCAGCAGTTCCCTCCTGGAGGCGGTAGCTTTCTTT. V is TRBV6-6 and J is TRBJ1-1, with D hard to call. The CDR3 contains 13 residues. Germline V gives CDR1 MNHNY, CDR2 SVGAGI (reference sequence). V was shortened by 4 bases and J by 10 bases, with 16 bases between the two germline ends.

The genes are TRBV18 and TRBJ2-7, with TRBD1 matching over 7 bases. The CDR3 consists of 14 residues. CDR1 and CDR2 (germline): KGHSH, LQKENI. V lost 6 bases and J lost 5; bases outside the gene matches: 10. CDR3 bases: TGTGCCAGCTCGCTCAACGAGGGGGCCCACGAGCAGTACTTC. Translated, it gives CASSLNEGAHEQYF. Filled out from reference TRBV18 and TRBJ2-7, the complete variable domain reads NAGVMQNPRHLVRRRGQEARLRCSPMKGHSHVYWYRQLPEEGLKFMVYLQKENIIDESGMPKERFSAEFPKEGPSILRIQQVVRGDSAAYFCASSLNEGAHEQYFGPGTRLTVT.

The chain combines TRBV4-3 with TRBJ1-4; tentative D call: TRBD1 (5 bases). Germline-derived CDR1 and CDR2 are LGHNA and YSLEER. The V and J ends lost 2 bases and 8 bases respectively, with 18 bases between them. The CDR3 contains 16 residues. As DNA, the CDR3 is TGCGCCAGCAGCCAATCACCGGGGCAGGTCAAAGAAAAACTGTTTTTT. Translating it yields CASSQSPGQVKEKLFF.

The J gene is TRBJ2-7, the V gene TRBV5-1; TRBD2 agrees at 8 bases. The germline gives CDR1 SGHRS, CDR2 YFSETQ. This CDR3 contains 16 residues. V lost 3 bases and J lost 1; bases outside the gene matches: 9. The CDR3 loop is CASSWGPAGVSYEQYF. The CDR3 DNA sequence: TGCGCCAGCAGCTGGGGGCCAGCGGGGGTTTCCTACGAGCAGTACTTC.

Here the CDR3 DNA reads TGCGCCAGCAGCCAACAGGGGAAAGTAAACACCGGGGAGCTGTTTTTT. Translating gives CASSQQGKVNTGELFF. The V call is TRBV5-1, the J call TRBJ2-2, with 7 bases identical to TRBD1. The V segment lost 4 bases and the J segment 2 bases; nucleotides outside the gene matches: 8. This CDR3 comprises 16 residues. Germline lookup yields CDR1 SGHRS and CDR2 YFSETQ.

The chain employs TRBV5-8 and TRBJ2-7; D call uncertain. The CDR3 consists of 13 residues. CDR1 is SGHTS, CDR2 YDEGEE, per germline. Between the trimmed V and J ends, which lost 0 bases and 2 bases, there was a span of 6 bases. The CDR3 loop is CASSLARAYEQYF. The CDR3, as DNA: TGTGCCAGCAGCTTGGCACGGGCCTACGAGCAGTACTTC.

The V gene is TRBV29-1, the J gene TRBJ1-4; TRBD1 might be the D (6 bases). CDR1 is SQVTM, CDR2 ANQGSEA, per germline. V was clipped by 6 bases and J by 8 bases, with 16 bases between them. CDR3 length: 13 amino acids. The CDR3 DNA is TGCAGCGTATGGGGGCATGGTGGAGAAAAACTGTTTTTT. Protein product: CSVWGHGGEKLFF.

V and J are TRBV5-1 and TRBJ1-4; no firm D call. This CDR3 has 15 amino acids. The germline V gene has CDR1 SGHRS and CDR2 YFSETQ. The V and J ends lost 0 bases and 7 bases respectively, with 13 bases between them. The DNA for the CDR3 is TGCGCCAGCAGCTTGGAGTTGGGTCGGGGTGAAAAACTGTTTTTT. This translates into CASSLELGRGEKLFF.